These 9 T cell receptor beta chains came from one sample sequenced in a study of metastatic and nonmetastatic thyroid tumors. There were no patients who had received any treatment before thyroid surgery. With MiXCR, TCRdb called clones anew from the PCR reads. The data show several thousand clones, roughly 25% seen once. Sequencing used adjacent normal tissue. These receptors originate from a male donor with papillary thyroid cancer or a benign thyroid nodule (not recorded which). Some clones in this sample may be carry-over from other donors' samples.

The genes are TRBV4-2 and TRBJ2-7; TRBD1 matches 8 bases. Germline loops: CDR1 LGHNA, CDR2 YNFKEQ. This CDR3 has 15 amino acids. V lost 3 bases and J lost 5; bases outside the gene matches: 9. The CDR3 sequence is CASSHMGQVGHEQYF. The CDR3 DNA reads TGTGCCAGCAGCCACATGGGACAGGTAGGCCACGAGCAGTACTTC.

The rearrangement links TRBV3-1 to TRBJ2-2; 7 bases agree with TRBD2. There are 15 residues in the CDR3. The trim removed 6 bases at V and 6 bases at J, leaving 10 bases unmatched. In germline, CDR1 is LGHDT, CDR2 YNNKEL (reference sequence). CDR3 bases: TGTGCCAGCAGTCCTCGAACGGGGGGTCCCGGGGAGCTGTTTTTT. Residues: CASSPRTGGPGELFF.

V gene TRBV15 combines with J gene TRBJ1-6; the D is unclear. CDR1 is LNHNV, CDR2 YYDKDF, per germline (reference sequence). CDR3 length equals 15 residues. V dropped 3 bases and J dropped 10 bases, with 16 bases sitting between them. CDR3: CATSSPPARTSPLHF. For the CDR3, the DNA is TGTGCCACCAGCAGCCCCCCGGCTCGGACCTCACCCCTCCACTTT.

This clone was detected only a few times. The genes are TRBV28 and TRBJ2-7; maybe TRBD2 (5 bases). This CDR3 region has 13 residues. Germline V gene data show CDR1 as MDHEN and CDR2 as SYDVKM. V dropped 3 bases and J dropped 3 bases, with 9 bases sitting between them. The CDR3 sequence: CASSFRGDYEQYF. The CDR3, as DNA: TGTGCCAGCAGTTTTCGGGGAGACTACGAGCAGTACTTC.

The chain employs TRBV10-3 and TRBJ1-5; no reliable D call. The germline V and J ends were trimmed by 3 bases and 4 bases, with 10 bases remaining between them. The CDR3 sequence is 14 residues long. Germline CDR1 ENHRY, CDR2 SYGVKD. CDR3 in DNA: TGTGCCATCAGTGACGGGAACCTTAATCAGCCCCAGCATTTT. Its protein product is CAISDGNLNQPQHF.

The CDR3: CSASRDQVSSYEQYF. The CDR3 region has the DNA TGCAGTGCTAGCAGGGATCAGGTTAGCTCCTACGAGCAGTACTTC. The gene calls are TRBV20-1 and TRBJ2-7; possible D gene TRBD1, 5 bases. This CDR3 spans 15 amino acids. V lost 3 bases and J 0 bases, leaving 15 bases between the germline ends. Looked up from germline, CDR1 is DFQATT and CDR2 is SNEGSKA (reference sequence).

There are a few counts of this clone. The genes are TRBV12-3 or TRBV12-4 and TRBJ2-7; 7 bases fit TRBD1. The CDR3 sequence is 15 residues long. The V segment lost 6 bases and the J segment 0 bases; nucleotides outside the gene matches: 8. Here the CDR3 DNA reads TGTGCCAGCAGGCTCCGGGACAGAAGCTCCTACGAGCAGTACTTC. As protein: CASRLRDRSSYEQYF.

This clone occurred a few times. This CDR3 is also generated by other DNA sequences in the sample. The chain couples TRBV2 to TRBJ2-3; 7 nucleotides line up with TRBD2. The CDR3 has 19 residues. Germline CDR1 is SNHLY and CDR2 is FYNNEI. J gave up 6 bases and V 3 bases, and 21 bases lay outside the gene matches. Here the CDR3 DNA reads TGTGCCAGCAGTGAGAGCCACCGGAGACTAGCCCTCGGCCCGGATACGCAGTATTTT. Its translation is CASSESHRRLALGPDTQYF.

The gene calls are TRBV7-2 and TRBJ2-1; D gene unclear. Trimming left V 3 bases short and J 7 bases short, with 10 bases between. CDR1 is SGHTA and CDR2 is FQGNSA in the germline V gene. The length of the CDR3 is 13 residues. CDR3 nucleotides: TGTGCCAGCAGCTTTAGTAGAAGAAATGAGCAGTTCTTC. It is translated as CASSFSRRNEQFF.